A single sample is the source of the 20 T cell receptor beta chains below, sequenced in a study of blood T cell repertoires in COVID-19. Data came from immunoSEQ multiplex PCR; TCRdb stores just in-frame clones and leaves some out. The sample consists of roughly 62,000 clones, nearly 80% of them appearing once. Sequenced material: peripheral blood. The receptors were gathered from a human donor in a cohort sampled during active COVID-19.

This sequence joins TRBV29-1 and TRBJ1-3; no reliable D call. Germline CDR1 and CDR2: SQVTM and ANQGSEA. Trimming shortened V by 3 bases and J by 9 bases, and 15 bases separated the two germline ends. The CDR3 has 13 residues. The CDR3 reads CSVDFGAGSTIYF. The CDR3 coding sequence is TGCAGCGTTGATTTTGGCGCGGGTAGCACCATATATTTT.

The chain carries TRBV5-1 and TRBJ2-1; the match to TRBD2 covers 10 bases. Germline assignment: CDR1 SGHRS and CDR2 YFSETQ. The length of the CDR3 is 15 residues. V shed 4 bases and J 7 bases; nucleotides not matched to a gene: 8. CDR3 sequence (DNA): TGCGCCAGCAGCATCCTAGCGGGAGAGGGGAATGAGCAGTTCTTC. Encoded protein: CASSILAGEGNEQFF. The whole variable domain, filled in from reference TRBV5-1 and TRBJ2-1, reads KAGVTQTPRYLIKTRGQQVTLSCSPISGHRSVSWYQQTPGQGLQFLFEYFSETQRNKGNFPGRFSGRQFSNSRSEMNVSTLELGDSALYLCASSILAGEGNEQFFGPGTRLTVL.

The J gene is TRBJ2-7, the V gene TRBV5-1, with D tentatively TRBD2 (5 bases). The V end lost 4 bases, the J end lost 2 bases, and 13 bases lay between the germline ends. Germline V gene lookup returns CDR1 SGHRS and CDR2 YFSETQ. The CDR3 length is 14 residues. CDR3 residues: CASSASPAAYEQYF. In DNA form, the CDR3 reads TGCGCCAGCAGCGCCTCACCAGCGGCCTACGAGCAGTACTTC.

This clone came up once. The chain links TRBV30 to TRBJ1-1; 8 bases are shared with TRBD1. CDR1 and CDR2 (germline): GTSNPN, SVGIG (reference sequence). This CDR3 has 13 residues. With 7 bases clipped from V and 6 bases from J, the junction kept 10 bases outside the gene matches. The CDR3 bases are TGTGCCTCATTAGACAGGGGTTGGGCTGAAGCTTTCTTT. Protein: CASLDRGWAEAFF.

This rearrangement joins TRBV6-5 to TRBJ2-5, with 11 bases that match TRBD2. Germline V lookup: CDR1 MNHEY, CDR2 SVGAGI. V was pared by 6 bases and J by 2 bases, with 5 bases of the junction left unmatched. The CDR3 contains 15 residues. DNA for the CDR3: TGTGCCAGCAGCCGAGGACTAGCGGGTCAAGAGACCCAGTACTTC. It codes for CASSRGLAGQETQYF.

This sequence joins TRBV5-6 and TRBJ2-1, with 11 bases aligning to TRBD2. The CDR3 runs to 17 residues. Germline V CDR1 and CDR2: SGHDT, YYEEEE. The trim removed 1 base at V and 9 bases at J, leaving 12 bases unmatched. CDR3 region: CASSLRLLSGGAVEQFF. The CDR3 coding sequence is TGTGCCAGCAGCTTGCGGCTCCTTAGCGGGGGGGCCGTTGAGCAGTTCTTC.

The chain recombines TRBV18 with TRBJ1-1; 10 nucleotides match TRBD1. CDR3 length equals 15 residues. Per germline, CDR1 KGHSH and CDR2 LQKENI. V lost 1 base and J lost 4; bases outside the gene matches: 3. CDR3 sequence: CASSPRTGGSTEAFF. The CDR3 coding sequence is TGTGCCAGCTCACCACGGACAGGGGGGAGCACTGAAGCTTTCTTT.

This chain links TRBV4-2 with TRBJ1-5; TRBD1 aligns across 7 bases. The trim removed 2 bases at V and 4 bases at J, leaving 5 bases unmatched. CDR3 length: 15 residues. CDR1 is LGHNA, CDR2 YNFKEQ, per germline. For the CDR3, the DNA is TGTGCCAGCAGCCAAACGGGACAGTTTAATCAGCCCCAGCATTTT. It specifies CASSQTGQFNQPQHF.

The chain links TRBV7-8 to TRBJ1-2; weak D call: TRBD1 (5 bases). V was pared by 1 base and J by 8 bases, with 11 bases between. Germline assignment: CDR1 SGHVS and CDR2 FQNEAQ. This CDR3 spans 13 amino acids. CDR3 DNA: TGTGCCAGCAGCTTAGACAGGAAGGACGGCTACACCTTC. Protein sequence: CASSLDRKDGYTF.

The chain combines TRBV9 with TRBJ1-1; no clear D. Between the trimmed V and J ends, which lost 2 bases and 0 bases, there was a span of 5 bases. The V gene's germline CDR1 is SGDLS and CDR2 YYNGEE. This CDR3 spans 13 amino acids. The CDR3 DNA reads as TGTGCCAGCAGCGTGCAGTTGAACACTGAAGCTTTCTTT. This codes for CASSVQLNTEAFF.

The CDR3 loop is CASSQANQPQHF. CDR3 nucleotide sequence: TGTGCCAGCAGCCAAGCTAATCAGCCCCAGCATTTT. The V and J genes are TRBV3-1 (or the pseudogene TRBV3-2) and TRBJ1-5; D is unresolved. Trimming pared 1 base from V and 4 bases from J, leaving 2 bases between. The CDR3 is made up of 12 amino acids. Germline loops: CDR1 LGHDT, CDR2 YNNKEL (reference sequence).

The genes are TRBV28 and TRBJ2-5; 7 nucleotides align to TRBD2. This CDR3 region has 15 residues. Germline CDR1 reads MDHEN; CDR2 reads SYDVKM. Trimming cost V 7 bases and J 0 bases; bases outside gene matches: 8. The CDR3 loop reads CASTDGGGYQETQYF. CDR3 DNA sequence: TGTGCCAGCACCGATGGGGGAGGGTACCAAGAGACCCAGTACTTC. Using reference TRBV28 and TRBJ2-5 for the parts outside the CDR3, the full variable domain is DVKVTQSSRYLVKRTGEKVFLECVQDMDHENMFWYRQDPGLGLRLIYFSYDVKMKEKGDIPEGYSVSREKKERFSLILESASTNQTSMYLCASTDGGGYQETQYFGPGTRLLVL.

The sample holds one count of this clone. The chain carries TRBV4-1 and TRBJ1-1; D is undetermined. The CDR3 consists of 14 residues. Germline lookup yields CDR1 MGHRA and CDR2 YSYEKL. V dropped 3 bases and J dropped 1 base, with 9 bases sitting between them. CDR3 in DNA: TGCGCCAGCAGCCACCCCGGGAGGAACACTGAAGCTTTCTTT. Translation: CASSHPGRNTEAFF.

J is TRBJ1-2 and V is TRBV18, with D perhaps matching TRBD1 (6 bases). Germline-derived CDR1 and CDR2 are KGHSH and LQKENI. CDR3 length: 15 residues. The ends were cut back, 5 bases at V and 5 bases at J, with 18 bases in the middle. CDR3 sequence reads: CASSTQGQSGYGYTF. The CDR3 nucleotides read TGTGCCAGCTCAACTCAGGGGCAGAGTGGTTATGGCTACACCTTC.

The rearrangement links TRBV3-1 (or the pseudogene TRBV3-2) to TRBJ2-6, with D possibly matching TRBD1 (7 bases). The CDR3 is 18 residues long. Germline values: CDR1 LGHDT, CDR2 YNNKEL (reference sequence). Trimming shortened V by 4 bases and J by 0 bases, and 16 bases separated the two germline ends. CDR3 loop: CASSPMSGGYSGANVLTF. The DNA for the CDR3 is TGTGCCAGCAGCCCGATGTCAGGGGGGTACTCTGGGGCCAACGTCCTGACTTTC.

The CDR3 nucleotides are TGCGCCAGCAGCCAAGCAGGGGTTCCCGGCTACACCTTC. Protein product: CASSQAGVPGYTF. J is TRBJ1-2 and V is TRBV4-3, with a tentative D call TRBD1 (6 bases). Germline V CDR1 and CDR2: LGHNA, YSLEER. V lost 1 base and J lost 8, with 11 bases in between. The CDR3 sequence is 13 residues long.

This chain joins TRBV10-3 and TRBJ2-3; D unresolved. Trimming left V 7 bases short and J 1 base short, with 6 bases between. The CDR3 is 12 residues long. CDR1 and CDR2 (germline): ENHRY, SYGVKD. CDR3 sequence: CAINQGTDTQYF. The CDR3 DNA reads TGTGCCATCAACCAGGGCACAGATACGCAGTATTTT.

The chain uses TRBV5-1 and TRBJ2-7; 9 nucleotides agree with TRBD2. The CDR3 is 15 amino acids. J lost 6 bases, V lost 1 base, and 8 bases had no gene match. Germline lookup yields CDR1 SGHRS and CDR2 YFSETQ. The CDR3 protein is CASSLRGGRVGEQYF. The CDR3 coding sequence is TGCGCCAGCAGCTTGCGGGGCGGGAGGGTCGGCGAGCAGTACTTC.

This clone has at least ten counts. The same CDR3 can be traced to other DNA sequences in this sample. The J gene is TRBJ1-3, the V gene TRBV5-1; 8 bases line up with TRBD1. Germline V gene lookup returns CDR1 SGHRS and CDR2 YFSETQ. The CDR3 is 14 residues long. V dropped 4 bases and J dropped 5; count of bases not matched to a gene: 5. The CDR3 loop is CASSPGTGRNTIYF. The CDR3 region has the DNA TGCGCCAGCAGCCCTGGGACAGGTCGAAACACCATATATTTT.

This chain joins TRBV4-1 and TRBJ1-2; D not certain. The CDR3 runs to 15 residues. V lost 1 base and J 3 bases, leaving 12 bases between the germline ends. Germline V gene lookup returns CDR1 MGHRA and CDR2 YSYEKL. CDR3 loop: CASSQGPARHYGYTF. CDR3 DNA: TGCGCCAGCAGCCAAGGACCCGCCAGGCACTATGGCTACACCTTC.